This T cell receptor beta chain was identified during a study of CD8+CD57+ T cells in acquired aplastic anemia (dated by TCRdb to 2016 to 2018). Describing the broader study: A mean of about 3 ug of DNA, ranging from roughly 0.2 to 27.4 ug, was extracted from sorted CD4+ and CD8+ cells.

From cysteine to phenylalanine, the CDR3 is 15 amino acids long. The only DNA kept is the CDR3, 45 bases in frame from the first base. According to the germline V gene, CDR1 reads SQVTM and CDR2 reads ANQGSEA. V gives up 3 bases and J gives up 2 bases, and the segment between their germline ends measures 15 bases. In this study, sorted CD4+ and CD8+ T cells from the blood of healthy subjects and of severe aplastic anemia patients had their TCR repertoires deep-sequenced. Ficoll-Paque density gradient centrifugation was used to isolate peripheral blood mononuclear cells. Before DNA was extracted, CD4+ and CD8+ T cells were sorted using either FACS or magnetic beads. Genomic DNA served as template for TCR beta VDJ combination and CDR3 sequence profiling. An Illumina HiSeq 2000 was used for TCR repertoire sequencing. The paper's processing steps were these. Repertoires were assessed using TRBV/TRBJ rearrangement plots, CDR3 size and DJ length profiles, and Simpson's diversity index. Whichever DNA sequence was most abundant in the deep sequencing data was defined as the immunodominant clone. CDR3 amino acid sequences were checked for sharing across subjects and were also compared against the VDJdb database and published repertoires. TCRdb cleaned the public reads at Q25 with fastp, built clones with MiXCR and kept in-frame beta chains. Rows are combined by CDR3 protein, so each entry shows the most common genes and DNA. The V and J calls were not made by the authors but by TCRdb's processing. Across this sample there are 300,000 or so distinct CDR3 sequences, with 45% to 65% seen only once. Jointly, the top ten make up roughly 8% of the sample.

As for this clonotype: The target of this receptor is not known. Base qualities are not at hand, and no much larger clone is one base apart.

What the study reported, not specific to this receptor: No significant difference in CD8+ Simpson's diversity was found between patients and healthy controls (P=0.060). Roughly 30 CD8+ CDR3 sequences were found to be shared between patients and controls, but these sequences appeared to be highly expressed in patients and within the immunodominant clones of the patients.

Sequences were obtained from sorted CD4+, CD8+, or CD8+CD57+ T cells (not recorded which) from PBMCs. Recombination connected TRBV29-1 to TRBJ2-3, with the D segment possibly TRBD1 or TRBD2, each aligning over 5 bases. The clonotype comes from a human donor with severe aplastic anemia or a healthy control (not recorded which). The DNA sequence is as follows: TGCAGCGTTGAGGGGGTGGAGACAGACACAGATACGCAGTATTTT. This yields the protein CSVEGVETDTDTQYF.